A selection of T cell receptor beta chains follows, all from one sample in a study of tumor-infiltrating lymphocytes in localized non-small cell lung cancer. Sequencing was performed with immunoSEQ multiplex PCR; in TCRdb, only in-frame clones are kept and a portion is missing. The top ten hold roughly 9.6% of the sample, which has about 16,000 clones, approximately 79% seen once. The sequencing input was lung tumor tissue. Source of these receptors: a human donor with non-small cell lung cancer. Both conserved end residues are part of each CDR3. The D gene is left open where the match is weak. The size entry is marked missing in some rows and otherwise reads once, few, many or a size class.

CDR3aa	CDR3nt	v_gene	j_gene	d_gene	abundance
CASSPEGAWAEAFF	TGTGCCAGCTCACCTGAAGGAGCCTGGGCTGAAGCTTTCTTT	TRBV18	TRBJ1-1	.	.
CASSPSTGIYEQYF	TGTGCCAGCTCACCCTCTACAGGGATCTACGAGCAGTACTTC	TRBV18	TRBJ2-7	.	.
CASSPRGEMTEAFF	TGTGCCAGCAGTCCCCGGGGGGAGATGACTGAAGCTTTCTTT	TRBV27	TRBJ1-1	.	few
CAWSRDSNQPQHF	TGTGCCTGGAGTCGGGATAGCAATCAGCCCCAGCATTTT	TRBV30	TRBJ1-5	.	few
CASSREPRSYEQYF	TGTGCCAGCAGCCGGGAGCCACGCTCCTACGAGCAGTACTTC	TRBV21-1	TRBJ2-7	.	once
CASSLAGGYEQYF	TGTGCCAGCAGCTTAGCGGGTGGCTACGAGCAGTACTTC	TRBV7-8	TRBJ2-7	.	.
CASSFHTGGSGYTF	TGTGCCAGCAGTTTTCACACAGGGGGCTCTGGCTACACCTTC	TRBV28	TRBJ1-2	TRBD1	.
CASSLGRYHQETQYF	TGCGCCAGCAGCTTGGGTAGGTACCACCAAGAGACCCAGTACTTC	TRBV5-1	TRBJ2-5	.	.
CASSVAGLWQQYF	TGTGCCAGCAGCGTAGCGGGGCTCTGGCAGCAGTACTTC	TRBV28	TRBJ2-7	TRBD2	once
CASSLGPTEAFF	TGTGCCAGCAGCTTAGGTCCGACTGAAGCTTTCTTT	TRBV5-6	TRBJ1-1	.	.
CASSPSRGAYEQYF	TGTGCCAGCAGCCCCTCCAGGGGCGCCTACGAGCAGTACTTC	TRBV28	TRBJ2-7	.	few
CASSRRGQTGELFF	TGTGCCAGCAGCCGCAGGGGGCAAACCGGGGAGCTGTTTTTT	TRBV28	TRBJ2-2	TRBD1	.
CASRDRPNTEAFF	TGTGCCAGCAGGGACAGACCGAACACTGAAGCTTTCTTT	TRBV6-6	TRBJ1-1	.	.
CASSFGTEVNNEQFF	TGTGCCAGCAGTTTCGGCACTGAGGTGAACAATGAGCAGTTCTTC	TRBV6-6	TRBJ2-1	.	.
CASSPPTYNSPLHF	TGTGCCAGCAGCCCCCCGACCTATAATTCACCCCTCCACTTT	TRBV7-2	TRBJ1-6	.	.
CASTPGLGWDTEAFF	TGTGCCAGCACCCCAGGACTGGGTTGGGACACTGAAGCTTTCTTT	TRBV5-6	TRBJ1-1	.	once
CASSLSRGLAGGDEQFF	TGTGCCAGCAGCTTAAGTAGGGGACTAGCGGGAGGCGATGAGCAGTTCTTC	TRBV7-2	TRBJ2-1	TRBD2	.
CASSNDRGETQYF	TGTGCCAGCAGCAATGACAGGGGTGAGACCCAGTACTTC	TRBV7-3	TRBJ2-5	TRBD1	.
CAWRQGNQPQHF	TGTGCCTGGAGACAGGGAAATCAGCCCCAGCATTTT	TRBV30	TRBJ1-5	.	.
CASSRERSDTQYF	TGTGCCAGCAGCCGAGAGAGGTCAGATACGCAGTATTTT	TRBV14	TRBJ2-3	.	.
CATSNRLAGGRLETQYF	TGTGCCACCAGCAACAGACTAGCGGGGGGGAGACTCGAGACCCAGTACTTC	TRBV15	TRBJ2-5	TRBD2	.
CASSDSTPTGELFF	TGCGCCAGCAGTGATTCTACCCCCACCGGGGAGCTGTTTTTT	TRBV10-1	TRBJ2-2	.	.
CASSLVLAGGYTEAFF	TGTGCCAGCAGCTTAGTACTTGCGGGGGGGTACACTGAAGCTTTCTTT	TRBV7-8	TRBJ1-1	.	.
CASSESGLAGGGEQFF	TGCGCCAGCAGTGAGTCGGGACTAGCGGGAGGGGGGGAGCAGTTCTTC	TRBV10-2	TRBJ2-1	TRBD2	once
CASTPPGYLEAFF	TGTGCCAGCACCCCTCCGGGGTATCTCGAAGCTTTCTTT	TRBV6-1	TRBJ1-1	.	.
CASTESGGRVETQYF	TGTGCCAGTACCGAGAGCGGGGGACGGGTGGAGACCCAGTACTTC	TRBV19	TRBJ2-5	TRBD2	.
CASSPNRTPRGDTQYF	TGTGCCAGCAGCCCGAATCGGACACCTAGAGGGGATACGCAGTATTTT	TRBV11-2	TRBJ2-3	.	once
CASSWGGAMNTEAFF	TGCGCCAGCAGCTGGGGGGGGGCAATGAACACTGAAGCTTTCTTT	TRBV5-1	TRBJ1-1	.	.
CASSLAQGAFRYTF	TGTGCCAGCAGCTTAGCGCAGGGGGCATTTCGCTACACCTTC	TRBV7-9	TRBJ1-2	TRBD1	.
CASSYPRGAQETQYF	TGTGCCAGCAGCTACCCGAGGGGGGCCCAAGAGACCCAGTACTTC	TRBV5-4	TRBJ2-5	.	few
CASSYAGGDGNEKLFF	TGTGCCAGCAGTTACGCGGGAGGGGACGGTAATGAAAAACTGTTTTTT	TRBV6-5	TRBJ1-4	.	.
CASTPRVDEQFF	TGTGCCAGCACCCCCAGGGTCGATGAGCAGTTCTTC	TRBV6-1	TRBJ2-1	.	.
CASSLGPREQYF	TGTGCCAGCAGTTTAGGCCCGCGGGAGCAGTACTTC	TRBV28	TRBJ2-7	.	once
CASSRRQGTGDTQYF	TGTGCCAGCAGTCGACGACAGGGAACGGGAGATACGCAGTATTTT	TRBV7-9	TRBJ2-3	TRBD1	.
CASSQESGGGLKTQYF	TGTGCCAGCAGCCAAGAGAGCGGAGGAGGGCTGAAGACCCAGTACTTC	TRBV14	TRBJ2-5	.	few
CASSGGTGGIEAFF	TGCGCCAGCAGCGGCGGGACAGGGGGAATTGAAGCTTTCTTT	TRBV5-1	TRBJ1-1	TRBD1	.
CASSPTLRGSRGYTF	TGTGCCAGCAGTCCTACCCTCCGAGGATCCCGTGGCTACACCTTC	TRBV28	TRBJ1-2	.	.
CATSGRQGLIYTEAFF	TGTGCCACCTCGGGGAGACAGGGTTTAATCTACACTGAAGCTTTCTTT	TRBV6-6	TRBJ1-1	TRBD1	.
CASSSRTGAFSTEAFF	TGTGCCAGCAGCTCCCGCACGGGGGCCTTTTCCACTGAAGCTTTCTTT	TRBV5-4	TRBJ1-1	.	.
CASSYSGTNTGELFF	TGTGCCAGCAGTTACTCGGGTACCAACACCGGGGAGCTGTTTTTT	TRBV6-6	TRBJ2-2	.	.
CATSGGDRGPDSPLHF	TGTGCCACCAGCGGAGGGGACAGGGGGCCAGATTCACCCCTCCACTTT	TRBV15	TRBJ1-6	TRBD1	.
CASSDPRGQGPAF	TGTGCCAGCAGTGACCCTAGGGGGCAGGGGCCGGCCTTC	TRBV6-4	TRBJ1-2	TRBD1	.
CASSLDWGFSIYEQYF	TGCGCCAGCAGCTTGGATTGGGGATTCTCTATCTACGAGCAGTACTTC	TRBV5-1	TRBJ2-7	.	.
CAWGQGMYEQYF	TGTGCCTGGGGACAGGGGATGTACGAGCAGTACTTC	TRBV30	TRBJ2-7	TRBD1	.
CASSYGGANYGYTF	TGTGCCAGCAGTTACGGGGGCGCTAACTATGGCTACACCTTC	TRBV6-6	TRBJ1-2	.	.
CASSRGQGAGQPQHF	TGTGCCAGCAGTCGGGGACAGGGGGCAGGGCAGCCCCAGCATTTT	TRBV27	TRBJ1-5	TRBD1	.
CASSLARDNYGYTF	TGTGCCAGCAGCTTGGCTAGGGATAACTATGGCTACACCTTC	TRBV5-8	TRBJ1-2	.	.
CASSERGSARTQYF	TGTGCCAGCAGTGAGAGGGGAAGCGCGAGAACGCAGTATTTT	TRBV6-1	TRBJ2-3	.	.
CASSLRGADEQYF	TGCGCCAGCAGCTTAAGGGGGGCTGATGAGCAGTACTTC	TRBV5-1	TRBJ2-7	.	.